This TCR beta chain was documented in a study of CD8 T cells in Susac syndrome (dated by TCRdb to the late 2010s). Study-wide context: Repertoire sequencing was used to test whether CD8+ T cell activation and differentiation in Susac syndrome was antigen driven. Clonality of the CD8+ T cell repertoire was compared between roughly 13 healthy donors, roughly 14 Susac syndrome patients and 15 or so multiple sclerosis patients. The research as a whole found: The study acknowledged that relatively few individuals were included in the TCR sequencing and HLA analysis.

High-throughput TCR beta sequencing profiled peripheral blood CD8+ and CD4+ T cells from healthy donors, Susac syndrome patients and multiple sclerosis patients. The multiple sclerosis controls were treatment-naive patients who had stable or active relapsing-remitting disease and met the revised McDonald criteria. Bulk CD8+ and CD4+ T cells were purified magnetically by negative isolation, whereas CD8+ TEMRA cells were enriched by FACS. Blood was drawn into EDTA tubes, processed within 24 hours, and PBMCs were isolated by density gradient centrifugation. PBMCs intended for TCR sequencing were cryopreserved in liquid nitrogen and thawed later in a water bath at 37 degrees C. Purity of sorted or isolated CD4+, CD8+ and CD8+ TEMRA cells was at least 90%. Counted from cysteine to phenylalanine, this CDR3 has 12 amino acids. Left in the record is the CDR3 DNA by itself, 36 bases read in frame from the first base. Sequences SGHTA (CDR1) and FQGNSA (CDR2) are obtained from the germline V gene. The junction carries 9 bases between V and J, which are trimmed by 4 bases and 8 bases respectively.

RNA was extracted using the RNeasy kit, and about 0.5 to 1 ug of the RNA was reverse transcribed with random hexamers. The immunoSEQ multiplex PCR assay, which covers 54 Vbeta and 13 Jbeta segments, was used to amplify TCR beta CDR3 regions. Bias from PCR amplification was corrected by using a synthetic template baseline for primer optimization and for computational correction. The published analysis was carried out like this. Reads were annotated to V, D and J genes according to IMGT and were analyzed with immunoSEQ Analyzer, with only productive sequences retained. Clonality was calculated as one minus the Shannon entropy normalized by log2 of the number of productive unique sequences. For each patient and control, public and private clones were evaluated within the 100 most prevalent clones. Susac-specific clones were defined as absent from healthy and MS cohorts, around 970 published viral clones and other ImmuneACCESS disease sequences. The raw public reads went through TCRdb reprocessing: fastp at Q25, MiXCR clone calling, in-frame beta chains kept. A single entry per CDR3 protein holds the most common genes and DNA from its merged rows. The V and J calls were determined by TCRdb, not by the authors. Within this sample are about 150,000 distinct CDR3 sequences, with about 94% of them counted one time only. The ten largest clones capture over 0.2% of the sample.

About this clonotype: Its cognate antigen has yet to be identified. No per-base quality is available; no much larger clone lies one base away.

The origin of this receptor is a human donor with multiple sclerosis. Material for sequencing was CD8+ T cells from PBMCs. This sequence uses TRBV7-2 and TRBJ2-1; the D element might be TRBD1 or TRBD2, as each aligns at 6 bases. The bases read TGTGCCAGCAGCTCAGGGGAGGATGAGCAGTTCTTC. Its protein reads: CASSSGEDEQFF.